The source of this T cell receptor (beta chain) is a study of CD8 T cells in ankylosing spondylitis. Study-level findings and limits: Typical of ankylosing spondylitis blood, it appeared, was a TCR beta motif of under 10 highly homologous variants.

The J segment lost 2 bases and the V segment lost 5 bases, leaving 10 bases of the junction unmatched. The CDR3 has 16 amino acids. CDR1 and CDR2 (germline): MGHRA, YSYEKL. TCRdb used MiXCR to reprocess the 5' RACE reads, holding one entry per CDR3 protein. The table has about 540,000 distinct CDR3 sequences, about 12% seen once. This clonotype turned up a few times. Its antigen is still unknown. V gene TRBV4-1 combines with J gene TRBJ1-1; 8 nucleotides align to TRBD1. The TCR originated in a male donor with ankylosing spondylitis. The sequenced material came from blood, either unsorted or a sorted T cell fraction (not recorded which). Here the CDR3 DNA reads TGCGCCAGCAGCAGTCGGGGGACAGGTGAAAACACTGAAGCTTTCTTT. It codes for CASSSRGTGENTEAFF.